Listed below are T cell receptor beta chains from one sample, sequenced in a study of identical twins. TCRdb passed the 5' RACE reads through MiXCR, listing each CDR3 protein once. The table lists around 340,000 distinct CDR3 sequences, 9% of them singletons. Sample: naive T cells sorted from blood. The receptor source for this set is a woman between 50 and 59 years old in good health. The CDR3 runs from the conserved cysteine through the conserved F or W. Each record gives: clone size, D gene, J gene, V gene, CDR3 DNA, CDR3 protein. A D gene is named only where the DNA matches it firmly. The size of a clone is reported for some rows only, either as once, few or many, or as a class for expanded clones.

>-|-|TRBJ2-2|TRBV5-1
TGCGCCAGCAGCTCTCAGGCCACTAGCTTCAACACCGGGGAGCTGTTTTTT
CASSSQATSFNTGELFF
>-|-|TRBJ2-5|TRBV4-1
TGCGCCAGCAGCAAGGCTCTCCGGGAGACCCAGTACTTC
CASSKALRETQYF
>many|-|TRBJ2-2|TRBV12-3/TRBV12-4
TGTGCCAGCCGGTTAGGTATACGGAACACCGGGGAGCTGTTTTTT
CASRLGIRNTGELFF
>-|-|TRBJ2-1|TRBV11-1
TGTGCCAGCAGCTTAGCCGGTAGTGGTTCTGGTGAGCAGTTCTTC
CASSLAGSGSGEQFF
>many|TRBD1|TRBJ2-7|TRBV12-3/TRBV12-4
TGTGCCAGCAGTTTACGACAGGGGCTTTACGAGCAGTACTTC
CASSLRQGLYEQYF
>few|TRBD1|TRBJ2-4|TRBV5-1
TGCGCCAGCAGCTCGACAGGGCGTAGGTACTTC
CASSSTGRRYF
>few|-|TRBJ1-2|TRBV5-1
TGCGCCAGCAGCTTGGGCACCGTGGGTAACTATGGCTACACCTTC
CASSLGTVGNYGYTF
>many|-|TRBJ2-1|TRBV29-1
TGCAGCGTTGAGGTGGGCCCAGATGAGCAGTTCTTC
CSVEVGPDEQFF
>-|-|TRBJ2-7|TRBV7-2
TGTGCCAGCAGCCCCCCGGACTTCTCCTACGAGCAGTACTTC
CASSPPDFSYEQYF
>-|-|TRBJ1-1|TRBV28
TGTGCCAGCAGCCTCATTAGTGGGAAAGCTTTCTTT
CASSLISGKAFF
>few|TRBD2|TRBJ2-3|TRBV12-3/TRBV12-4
TGTGCCAGCAGCTCTAGCGGGAGCTTGCAGTATTTT
CASSSSGSLQYF
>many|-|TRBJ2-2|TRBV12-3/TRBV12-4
TGTGCCAGCAGTTTAGGCGGGTTTAACACCGGGGAGCTGTTTTTT
CASSLGGFNTGELFF
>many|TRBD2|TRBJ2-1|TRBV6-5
TGTGCCAGCAGCCGGACTAGTTTGAATGAGCAGTTCTTC
CASSRTSLNEQFF
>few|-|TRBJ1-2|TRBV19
TGTGCCAGTACCCGTCAGAGGCAGCACTATGGCTACACCTTC
CASTRQRQHYGYTF
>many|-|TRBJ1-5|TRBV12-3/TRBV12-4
TGTGCGACTAGAAAGGGAGCTTATAGCAATCAGCCCCAGCATTTT
CATRKGAYSNQPQHF
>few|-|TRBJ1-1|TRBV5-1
TGCGCCAGCAGCCCGGCCCCGCAGAACACTGAAGCTTTCTTT
CASSPAPQNTEAFF
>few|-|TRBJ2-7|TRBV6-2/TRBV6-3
TGTGCCAGCAGTTACTCAAAGCAGGGAACCATCTACGAGCAGTACTTC
CASSYSKQGTIYEQYF
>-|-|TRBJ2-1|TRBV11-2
TGTGCCAGCACCCTAAGGGGGAACAACGGGGATGAGCAGTTCTTC
CASTLRGNNGDEQFF
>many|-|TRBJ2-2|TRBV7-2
TGTGCCAGCAGCCGTACAGGGTTCACCGGGGAGCTGTTTTTT
CASSRTGFTGELFF
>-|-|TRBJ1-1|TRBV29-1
TGCAGCGTTGAAGATAGGGCGGGTCGATCTAGTGAAGCTTTCTTT
CSVEDRAGRSSEAFF
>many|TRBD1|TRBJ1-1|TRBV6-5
TGTGCCAGCCTAACTCCGACAGGGGTGAACACTGAAGCTTTCTTT
CASLTPTGVNTEAFF
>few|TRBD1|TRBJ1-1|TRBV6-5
TGTGCCAGCAGAAAGGGGGCGTGGGCTTTCTTT
CASRKGAWAFF
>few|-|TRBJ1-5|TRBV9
TGTGCCAGCAGCCCCGGACAGACTAACAATCAGCCCCAGCATTTT
CASSPGQTNNQPQHF
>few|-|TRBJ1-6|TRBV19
TGTGCCAGTAGGACGACAGGTGCCAATTCACCCCTCCACTTT
CASRTTGANSPLHF
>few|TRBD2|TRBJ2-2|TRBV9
TGTGCCAGCAGCATTGGGGCTAGCGGGAGAAGTTATACCGGGGAGCTGTTTTTT
CASSIGASGRSYTGELFF
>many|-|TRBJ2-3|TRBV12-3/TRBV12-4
TGTGCCAGCAGCCATTTGGAAACGCAGTATTTT
CASSHLETQYF
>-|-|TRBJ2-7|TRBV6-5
TGTGCCAGCAGTTACCGACACCCTAGGATGGGGGTCTACGAGCAGTACTTC
CASSYRHPRMGVYEQYF
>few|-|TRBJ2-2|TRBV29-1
TGCAGCGTTGAAGTCGGACGGGCGAACACCGGGGAGCTGTTTTTT
CSVEVGRANTGELFF
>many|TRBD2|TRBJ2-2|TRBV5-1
TGCGCCAGCAGCTTACTAGCGGGAGAAACCGGGGAGCTGTTTTTT
CASSLLAGETGELFF
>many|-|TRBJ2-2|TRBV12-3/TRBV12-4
TGTGCCAGCAGGGGAATGGAGCAAGGGGAGCTGTTTTTT
CASRGMEQGELFF
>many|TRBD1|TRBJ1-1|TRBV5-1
TGCGCCAGCAGCATAGGACAGGGGTCTGAAGCTTTCTTT
CASSIGQGSEAFF
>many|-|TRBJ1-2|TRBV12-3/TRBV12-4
TGTGCCAGCAGTTCGACTTCGACCATCTATGGCTACACCTTC
CASSSTSTIYGYTF
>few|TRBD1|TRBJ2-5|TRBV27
TGTGCCAGCAGTCGTACGACAGGGATCGAGGAGACCCAGTACTTC
CASSRTTGIEETQYF
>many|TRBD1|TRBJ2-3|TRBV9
TGTGCCAGCAGCGCTAGGGACAGGGAGGCAGATACGCAGTATTTT
CASSARDREADTQYF